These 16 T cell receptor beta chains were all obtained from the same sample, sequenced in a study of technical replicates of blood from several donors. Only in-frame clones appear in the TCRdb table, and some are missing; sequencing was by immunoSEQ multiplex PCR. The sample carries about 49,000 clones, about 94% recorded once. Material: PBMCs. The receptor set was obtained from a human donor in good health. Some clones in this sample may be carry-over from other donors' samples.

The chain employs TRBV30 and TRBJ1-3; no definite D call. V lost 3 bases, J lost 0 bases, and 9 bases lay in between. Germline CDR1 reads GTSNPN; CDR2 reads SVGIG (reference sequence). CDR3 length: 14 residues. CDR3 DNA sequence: TGTGCCTGGAGCCGGGGAATCTCTGGAAACACCATATATTTT. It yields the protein CAWSRGISGNTIYF.

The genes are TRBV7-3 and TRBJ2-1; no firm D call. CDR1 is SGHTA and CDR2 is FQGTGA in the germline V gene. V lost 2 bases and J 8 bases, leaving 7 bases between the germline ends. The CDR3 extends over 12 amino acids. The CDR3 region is CASSLDGYEQFF. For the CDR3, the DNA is TGTGCCAGCAGCTTAGATGGCTATGAGCAGTTCTTC.

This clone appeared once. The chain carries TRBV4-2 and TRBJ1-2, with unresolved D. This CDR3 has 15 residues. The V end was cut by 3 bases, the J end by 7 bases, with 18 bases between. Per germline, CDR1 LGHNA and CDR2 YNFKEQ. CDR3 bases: TGTGCCAGCAGCCACGTTACAGTCTCTACGAGTGGCTACACCTTC. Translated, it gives CASSHVTVSTSGYTF.

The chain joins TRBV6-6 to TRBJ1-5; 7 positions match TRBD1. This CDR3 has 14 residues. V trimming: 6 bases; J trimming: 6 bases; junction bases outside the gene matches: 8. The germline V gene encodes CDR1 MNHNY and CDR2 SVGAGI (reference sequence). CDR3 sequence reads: CASSGTVVGQPQHF. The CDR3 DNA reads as TGTGCCAGCAGCGGGACAGTGGTCGGTCAGCCCCAGCATTTT.

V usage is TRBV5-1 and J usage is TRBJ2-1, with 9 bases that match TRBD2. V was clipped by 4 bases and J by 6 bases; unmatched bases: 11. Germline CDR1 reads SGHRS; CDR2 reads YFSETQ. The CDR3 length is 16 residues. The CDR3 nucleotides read TGCGCCAGCAGCCCCGCGAGTGCGGGAGGGCGCAATGAGCAGTTCTTC. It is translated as CASSPASAGGRNEQFF.

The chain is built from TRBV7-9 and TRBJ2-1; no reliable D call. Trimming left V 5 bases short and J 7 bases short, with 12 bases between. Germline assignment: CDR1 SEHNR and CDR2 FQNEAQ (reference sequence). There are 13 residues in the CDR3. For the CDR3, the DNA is TGTGCCAGCAGCCCCGCTAGTAATAATGAGCAGTTCTTC. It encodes CASSPASNNEQFF. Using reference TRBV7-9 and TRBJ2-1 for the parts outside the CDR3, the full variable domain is DTGVSQNPRHKITKRGQNVTFRCDPISEHNRLYWYRQTLGQGPEFLTYFQNEAQLEKSRLLSDRFSAERPKGSFSTLEIQRTEQGDSAMYLCASSPASNNEQFFGPGTRLTVL.

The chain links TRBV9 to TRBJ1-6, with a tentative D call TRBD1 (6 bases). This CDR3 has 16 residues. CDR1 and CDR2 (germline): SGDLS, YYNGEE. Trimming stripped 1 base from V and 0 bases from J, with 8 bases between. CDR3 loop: CASSVTGSSYNSPLHF. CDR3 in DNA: TGTGCCAGCAGCGTAACAGGGAGCTCCTATAATTCACCCCTCCACTTT.

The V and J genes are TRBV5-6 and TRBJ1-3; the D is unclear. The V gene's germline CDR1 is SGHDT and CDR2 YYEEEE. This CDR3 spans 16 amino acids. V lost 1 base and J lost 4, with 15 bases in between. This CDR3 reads CASSLSPRAIGNTIYF. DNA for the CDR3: TGTGCCAGCAGCTTGAGCCCCCGTGCCATCGGAAACACCATATATTTT. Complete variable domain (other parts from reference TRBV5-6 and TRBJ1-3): DAGVTQSPTHLIKTRGQQVTLRCSPKSGHDTVSWYQQALGQGPQFIFQYYEEEERQRGNFPDRFSGHQFPNYSSELNVNALLLGDSALYLCASSLSPRAIGNTIYFGEGSWLTVV.

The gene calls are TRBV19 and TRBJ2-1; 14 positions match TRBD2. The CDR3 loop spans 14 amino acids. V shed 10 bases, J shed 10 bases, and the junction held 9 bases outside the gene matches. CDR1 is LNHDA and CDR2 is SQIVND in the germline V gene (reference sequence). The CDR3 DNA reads TGTGCCACGAAGGGACTAGCGGGAGTCCCCGAGCAGTTCTTC. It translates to CATKGLAGVPEQFF. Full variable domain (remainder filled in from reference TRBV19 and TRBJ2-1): DGGITQSPKYLFRKEGQNVTLSCEQNLNHDAMYWYRQDPGQGLRLIYYSQIVNDFQKGDIAEGYSVSREKKESFPLTVTSAQKNPTAFYLCATKGLAGVPEQFFGPGTRLTVL.

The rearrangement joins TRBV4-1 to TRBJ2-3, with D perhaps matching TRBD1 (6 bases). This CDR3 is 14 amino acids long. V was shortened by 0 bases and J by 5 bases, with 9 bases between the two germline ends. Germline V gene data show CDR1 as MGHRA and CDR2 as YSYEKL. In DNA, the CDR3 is TGCGCCAGCAGCCAAGAAGAGGGGGTAGATACGCAGTATTTT. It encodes CASSQEEGVDTQYF.

Written as DNA, the CDR3 is TGTGCCAGCAGACGACAGGGGGCCAACGAGCAGTACTTC. Encoded protein: CASRRQGANEQYF. V gene TRBV6-5 combines with J gene TRBJ2-7; TRBD1 aligns across 10 bases. Looked up from germline, CDR1 is MNHEY and CDR2 is SVGAGI. V shed 6 bases, J shed 5 bases, and the junction held 4 bases outside the gene matches. The CDR3 spans 13 residues.

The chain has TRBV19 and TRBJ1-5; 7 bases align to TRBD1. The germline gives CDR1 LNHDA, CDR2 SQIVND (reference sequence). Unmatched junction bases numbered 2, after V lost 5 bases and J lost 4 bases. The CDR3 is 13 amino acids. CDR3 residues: CASSWDRNQPQHF. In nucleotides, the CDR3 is TGTGCCAGTAGTTGGGACAGAAATCAGCCCCAGCATTTT.

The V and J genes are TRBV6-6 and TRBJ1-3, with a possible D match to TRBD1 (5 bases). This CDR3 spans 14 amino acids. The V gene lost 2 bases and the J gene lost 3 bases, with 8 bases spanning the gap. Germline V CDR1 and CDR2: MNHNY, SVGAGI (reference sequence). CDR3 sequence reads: CASSYVRVGNTIYF. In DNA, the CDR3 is TGTGCCAGCAGTTACGTCAGGGTTGGAAACACCATATATTTT.

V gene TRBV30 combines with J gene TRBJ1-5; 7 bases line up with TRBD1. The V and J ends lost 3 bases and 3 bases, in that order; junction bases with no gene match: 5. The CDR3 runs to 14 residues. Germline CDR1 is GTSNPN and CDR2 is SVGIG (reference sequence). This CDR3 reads CAWSRTGHNQPQHF. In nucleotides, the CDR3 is TGTGCCTGGAGCCGGACAGGCCACAATCAGCCCCAGCATTTT.

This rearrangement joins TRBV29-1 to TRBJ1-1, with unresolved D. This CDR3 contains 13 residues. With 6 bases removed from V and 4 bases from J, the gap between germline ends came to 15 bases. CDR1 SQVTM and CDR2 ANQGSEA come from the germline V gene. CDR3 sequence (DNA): TGCAGCGTCCTGGACTTGCGGGGCACTGAAGCTTTCTTT. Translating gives CSVLDLRGTEAFF.

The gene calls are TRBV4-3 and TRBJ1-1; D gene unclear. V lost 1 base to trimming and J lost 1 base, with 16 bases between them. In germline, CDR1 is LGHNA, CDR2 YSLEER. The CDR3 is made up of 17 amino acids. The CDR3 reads CASSQGPPSGGNTEAFF. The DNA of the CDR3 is TGCGCCAGCAGCCAAGGTCCCCCGTCGGGTGGGAACACTGAAGCTTTCTTT.